What follows is one T cell receptor (beta chain) and its context. The data originate from a study of T cells in Graves' hyperthyroidism and ophthalmopathy. The CDR3 regions of TCR beta were amplified from RNA transcripts. The TCR CDR3 first-round RT-PCR relied on the HTBI primer set. One entry per CDR3 protein, called by TCRdb with MiXCR from the multiplex PCR reads. The sample has a few hundred thousand distinct CDR3 sequences, approximately 20% seen once; the top ten hold over 35%. This CDR3 has 15 amino acids. Germline loops: CDR1 LNHDA, CDR2 SQIVND (reference sequence). V was trimmed by 3 bases and J by 1 base, leaving 13 bases between them.

The sample taken for sequencing was blood. This clonotype was sampled from a man in his forties with Graves' hyperthyroidism. This chain uses TRBV19 with TRBJ2-7, with D perhaps matching TRBD1 or TRBD2 (5 bases each). CDR3 region: CASSMARDGSYEQYF. The DNA for the CDR3 is TGTGCCAGTAGTATGGCAAGGGACGGTTCCTACGAGCAGTACTTC.